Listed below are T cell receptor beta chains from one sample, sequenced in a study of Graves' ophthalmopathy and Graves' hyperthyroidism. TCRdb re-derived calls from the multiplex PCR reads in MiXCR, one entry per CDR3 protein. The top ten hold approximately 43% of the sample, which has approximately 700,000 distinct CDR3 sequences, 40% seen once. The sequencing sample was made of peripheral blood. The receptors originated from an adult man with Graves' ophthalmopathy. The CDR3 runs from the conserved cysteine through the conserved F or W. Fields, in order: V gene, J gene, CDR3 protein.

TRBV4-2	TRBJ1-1	CASSLMGSRTEAFF
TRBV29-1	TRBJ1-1	CSVSPLSEAFF
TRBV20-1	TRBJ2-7	CSALGQPYEQYF
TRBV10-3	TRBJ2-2	CASSLGLAGGHPNTGELFF
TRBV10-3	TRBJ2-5	CARWIRVSRNFDVETQYF
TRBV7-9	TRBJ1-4	CASSLGERATNEKLFF
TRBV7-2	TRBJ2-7	CASSWGTSGRASSYEQYF
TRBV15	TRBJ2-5	CATSREGQETQYF
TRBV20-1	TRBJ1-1	CSAVPGAWNTEAFF
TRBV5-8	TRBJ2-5	CASSLPRGAETQYF
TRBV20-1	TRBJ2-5	CSAGQAETQYF
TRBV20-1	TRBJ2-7	CSAGTGGFDEQYF
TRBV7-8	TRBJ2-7	CATGTSAYEQYF
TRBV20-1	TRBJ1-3	CSASDSGNTIYF
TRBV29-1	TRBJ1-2	CSRAGQGPNLNYGYTF
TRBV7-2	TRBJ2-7	CASSLVTVSYEQYF
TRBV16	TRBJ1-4	CASSQSVTEATNEKLFF
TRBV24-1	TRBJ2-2	CATSGPGQRTGELFF
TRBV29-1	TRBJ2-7	CSAGPGHYEQYF
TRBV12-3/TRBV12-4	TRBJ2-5	CASSSRAIQETQYF
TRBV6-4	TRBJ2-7	CASGSGLAGVRYEQYF